Listed here is a single T cell receptor beta chain. The CDR3 contains 13 residues. CDR1 and CDR2 (germline): SGHVS, FQNEAQ. V was pared by 1 base and J by 7 bases, with 7 bases between. The data derive from a study of ipilimumab plus nivolumab after autologous stem cell transplantation. Across the whole study: A median of about eight nivolumab and 5 ipilimumab doses were given. The myeloma group: high-risk transplant-naive, or relapse within 3 years after first autologous transplant.

Patients got ipilimumab 1 mg/kg beginning 14 to 28 days post-transplant. Dosing: nivolumab 3 mg/kg IV, weeks 1, 4, 7, 10, then every two weeks to week 26. Assay used: immunoSEQ multiplex PCR; TCRdb lists only in-frame clones, some missing. The sample comprises some 43,000 clones, 70% to 90% of which are singletons, and nearly 0.9% rests with the top ten. Sequencing used PBMCs, obtained in a trial of ipilimumab plus nivolumab as post-transplant consolidation. The chain combines TRBV7-8 with TRBJ2-2; no clear D gene. The sequence derives from a male donor with multiple myeloma. CDR3 in DNA: TGTGCCAGCAGCTTAGGGACCCTCGGGGAGCTGTTTTTT. This translates into CASSLGTLGELFF.